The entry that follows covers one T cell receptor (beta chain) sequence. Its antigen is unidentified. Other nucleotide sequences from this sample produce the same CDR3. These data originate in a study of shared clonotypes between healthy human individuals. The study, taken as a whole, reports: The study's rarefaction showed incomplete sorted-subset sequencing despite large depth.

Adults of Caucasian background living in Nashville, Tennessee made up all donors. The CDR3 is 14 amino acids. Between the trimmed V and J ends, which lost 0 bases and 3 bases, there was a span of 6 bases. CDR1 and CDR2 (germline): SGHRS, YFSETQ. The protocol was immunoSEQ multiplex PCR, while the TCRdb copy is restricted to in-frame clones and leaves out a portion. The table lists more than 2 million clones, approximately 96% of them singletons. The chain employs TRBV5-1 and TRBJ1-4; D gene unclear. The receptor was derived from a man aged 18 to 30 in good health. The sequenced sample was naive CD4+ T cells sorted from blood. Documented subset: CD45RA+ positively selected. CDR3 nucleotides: TGCGCCAGCAGCTTGGCAGGAGCTAATGAAAAACTGTTTTTT. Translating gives CASSLAGANEKLFF.